This entry is about one T cell receptor beta chain. The sample belongs to a study of a mutant IDH1 vaccine in newly diagnosed glioma. Background on the study: Previous treatment comprised radiotherapy, temozolomide, or both, mostly both.

The time point is: baseline, week 1 (first vaccination visit). Treatment indicated: pre-vaccination baseline after standard-of-care therapy. The CDR3 runs to 20 residues. Trimming pared 0 bases from V and 3 bases from J, leaving 21 bases between. Germline-derived CDR1 and CDR2 are SGHDN and FVKESK. Using immunoSEQ multiplex PCR, the repertoire was profiled, and TCRdb retains in-frame clones only, with some absent. The table has tens of thousands of clones, approximately 86% seen once. The origin of this receptor is a middle-aged woman with glioma. The chain joins TRBV14 to TRBJ2-6; D remains unclear. The sample consisted of PBMCs, taken from a glioma patient treated with radiotherapy, temozolomide or both. The CDR3 DNA reads TGTGCCAGCAGCCAAGATTTCGGCAGTACCTTGCTCAGTGGGGCCAACGTCCTGACTTTC. The encoded protein is CASSQDFGSTLLSGANVLTF.